Shown below are 24 T cell receptor beta chains from a single sample sequenced in a study of OX40 agonist ivuxolimab in advanced cancers. The repertoire was sequenced with immunoSEQ multiplex PCR; TCRdb's copy has only in-frame clones and lacks some. This sample carries about 72,000 clones, 80% to 90% of them seen once, and the ten largest clones take 0.85% to 0.95%. The sequenced sample was CD4+ or CD8+ T cells sorted from blood, obtained in a trial of the OX40 agonist ivuxolimab. The receptors stem from an adult with an advanced solid tumor such as melanoma, head and neck, liver or kidney cancer.

The CDR3, as DNA: TGCGCCAGCAGTGAGTCAGCGGGATGGGCCGGGGAGCTGTTTTTT. This encodes CASSESAGWAGELFF. The chain has TRBV10-2 and TRBJ2-2, with 7 positions matching TRBD2. This CDR3 is 15 amino acids long. V dropped 0 bases and J dropped 6; count of bases not matched to a gene: 4. Germline V lookup: CDR1 WSHSY, CDR2 SAAADI.

V and J are TRBV2 and TRBJ2-1; TRBD2 agrees at 8 bases. Germline CDR1 reads SNHLY; CDR2 reads FYNNEI. The V and J ends lost 6 bases and 10 bases, in that order; junction bases with no gene match: 14. The CDR3 totals 15 residues. The CDR3 spells CASRALAGLLSEQFF. The CDR3 DNA reads TGTGCCAGCAGAGCCCTAGCGGGTCTTTTGAGCGAGCAGTTCTTC.

This chain joins TRBV7-9 and TRBJ1-3; D gene ambiguous. The germline CDR1 and CDR2 sequences are SEHNR and FQNEAQ (reference sequence). The CDR3 spans 15 residues. Trimming took off 5 bases at V and 0 bases at J, with 11 bases between the two ends. CDR3 region: CASSPTALSGNTIYF. The CDR3 DNA follows: TGTGCCAGCAGCCCGACTGCCCTCTCTGGAAACACCATATATTTT.

The rearrangement links TRBV7-9 to TRBJ2-4; tentative D call: TRBD2 (5 bases). Germline V gives CDR1 SEHNR, CDR2 FQNEAQ (reference sequence). The CDR3 totals 16 residues. Trimming removed 3 bases from V and 9 bases from J, with 21 bases in between. CDR3 residues: CASSFGLGRGVGIQYF. DNA of the CDR3: TGTGCCAGCAGCTTTGGTCTAGGGAGAGGCGTGGGCATTCAGTACTTC.

The rearrangement joins TRBV12-1 to TRBJ1-2; whether TRBD1, the table's D call, matches the DNA was not checked. TRBV12-1 is described as a pseudogene. This CDR3 spans 16 amino acids. This CDR3 reads CASSFSLPDGASGYTF. CDR3 coding DNA: TGTGCCAGCAGCTTTAGTCTTCCAGATGGTGCCTCTGGCTACACCTTC.

The chain is built from TRBV2 and TRBJ2-1; D may correspond to TRBD1 or TRBD2 (5 bases each). Deletions cut 5 bases from V and 7 bases from J, with 24 bases between. CDR3 length equals 17 residues. Germline assignment: CDR1 SNHLY and CDR2 FYNNEI. CDR3 bases: TGTGCCAGCAGTCGACCGGGGCGAACACCTCCAGGAAATGAGCAGTTCTTC. Translated: CASSRPGRTPPGNEQFF.

The chain is built from TRBV2 and TRBJ2-7; TRBD1 aligns across 9 bases. Germline CDR1 reads SNHLY; CDR2 reads FYNNEI. The V and J ends lost 6 bases and 3 bases, in that order; junction bases with no gene match: 9. This CDR3 comprises 15 residues. CDR3 region: CASSPDRGISYEQYF. The CDR3 DNA reads TGTGCCAGCAGCCCGGACAGGGGCATAAGCTACGAGCAGTACTTC.

The rearrangement joins TRBV6-5 to TRBJ1-3, with 9 bases matching TRBD1. CDR3 length: 14 residues. V dropped 5 bases and J dropped 8; count of bases not matched to a gene: 7. CDR1 and CDR2 (germline): MNHEY, SVGAGI. CDR3 residues: CASSLTRQGDTIYF. The CDR3 DNA is TGTGCCAGCAGTCTCACCCGACAGGGGGACACCATATATTTT.

V is TRBV29-1 and J is TRBJ2-7; D remains ambiguous. The CDR3 is 11 amino acids. The germline gives CDR1 SQVTM, CDR2 ANQGSEA. The V end was cut by 2 bases, the J end by 4 bases, with 6 bases between. CDR3 in amino acids: CSVELMYEQYF. CDR3 nucleotides: TGCAGCGTTGAACTCATGTACGAGCAGTACTTC.

The rearrangement joins TRBV9 to TRBJ2-1; possibly TRBD2 for D (7 bases). With 4 bases removed from V and 7 bases from J, the gap between germline ends came to 21 bases. Germline V gives CDR1 SGDLS, CDR2 YYNGEE. CDR3 length: 16 amino acids. The CDR3, as DNA: TGTGCCAGCAGCCCCCCGGCGGGGGCCAGGAGAAATGAGCAGTTCTTC. Translation: CASSPPAGARRNEQFF.

The V and J genes are TRBV5-1 and TRBJ1-2, with a tentative D call TRBD1 (5 bases). CDR3 length equals 15 residues. The germline V gene has CDR1 SGHRS and CDR2 YFSETQ. Between the trimmed V and J ends, which lost 6 bases and 8 bases, there was a span of 23 bases. CDR3 loop: CASTPEVPGTRGYTF. In DNA form, the CDR3 reads TGCGCCAGCACCCCGGAGGTGCCAGGGACTAGAGGCTACACCTTC. Filled out from reference TRBV5-1 and TRBJ1-2, the complete variable domain reads KAGVTQTPRYLIKTRGQQVTLSCSPISGHRSVSWYQQTPGQGLQFLFEYFSETQRNKGNFPGRFSGRQFSNSRSEMNVSTLELGDSALYLCASTPEVPGTRGYTFGSGTRLTVV.

The chain has TRBV29-1 and TRBJ1-2, with D unclear. Germline V gene data show CDR1 as SQVTM and CDR2 as ANQGSEA. Trimming removed 6 bases at V and 4 bases at J, with 15 bases between. The CDR3 covers 13 residues. CDR3 residues: CSVTHTGVYGYTF. The CDR3 DNA reads TGCAGCGTGACCCACACGGGCGTCTATGGCTACACCTTC. Drawing the rest from reference TRBV29-1 and TRBJ1-2, the complete variable domain is SAVISQKPSRDICQRGTSLTIQCQVDSQVTMMFWYRQQPGQSLTLIATANQGSEATYESGFVIDKFPISRPNLTFSTLTVSNMSPEDSSIYLCSVTHTGVYGYTFGSGTRLTVV.

The CDR3 DNA sequence: TGTGCCAGTAGTATAGGTGGATCAGGGCAGTACTTC. Protein sequence: CASSIGGSGQYF. The chain employs TRBV19 and TRBJ2-7; D is unresolved. Germline assignment: CDR1 LNHDA and CDR2 SQIVND (reference sequence). The germline V and J ends were trimmed by 1 base and 9 bases, with 10 bases remaining between them. The CDR3 spans 12 residues.

The chain links TRBV29-1 to TRBJ1-2, with a weak D call TRBD1 (5 bases). V was cut by 0 bases and J by 0 bases, with 11 bases left in between. CDR1 and CDR2 from the germline V gene are SQVTM and ANQGSEA. The CDR3 length is 15 residues. For the CDR3, the DNA is TGCAGCGTTGAAGACCCCAGACAGTCTAACTATGGCTACACCTTC. Translation: CSVEDPRQSNYGYTF.

This chain uses TRBV2 with TRBJ2-7; 9 bases fit TRBD2. The CDR3 totals 14 residues. Trimming at V came to 8 bases and at J to 6 bases, leaving 11 bases not matched to a gene. CDR1 is SNHLY, CDR2 FYNNEI, per germline. In DNA form, the CDR3 reads TGTGCCAGCCAGTTGACTAGCGGATATGGCGAGCAGTACTTC. This codes for CASQLTSGYGEQYF.

The DNA of the CDR3 is TGTGCCAGCACCTTCGGGACTACTTTAGTCAATGAGCAGTTCTTC. It codes for CASTFGTTLVNEQFF. This chain connects TRBV7-8 to TRBJ2-1; 7 bases are a match to TRBD2. The V and J ends lost 7 bases and 6 bases, in that order; junction bases with no gene match: 12. CDR3 length: 15 residues. CDR1 and CDR2 (germline): SGHVS, FQNEAQ.

The chain couples TRBV6-1 to TRBJ2-5; D gene uncertain. Trimming pared 2 bases from V and 1 base from J, leaving 5 bases between. Germline assignment: CDR1 MNHNS and CDR2 SASEGT. This CDR3 has 13 residues. This CDR3 is CASSENGQETQYF. DNA for the CDR3: TGTGCCAGCAGTGAAAACGGCCAAGAGACCCAGTACTTC.

This clone is a singleton in its sample. The J gene is TRBJ2-7, the V gene TRBV30; 13 bases are shared with TRBD2. The junction had 1 base not matched to a gene; V was cut back by 5 bases and J by 0 bases. The CDR3 is 14 residues long. The germline V gene has CDR1 GTSNPN and CDR2 SVGIG (reference sequence). This chain's CDR3 is CAWGTSGISYEQYF. The CDR3 coding sequence is TGTGCCTGGGGGACTAGCGGGATCTCCTACGAGCAGTACTTC. Full variable domain (outside the CDR3, taken from reference TRBV30 and TRBJ2-7): SQTIHQWPATLVQPVGSPLSLECTVEGTSNPNLYWYRQAAGRGLQLLFYSVGIGQISSEVPQNLSASRPQDRQFILSSKKLLLSDSGFYLCAWGTSGISYEQYFGPGTRLTVT.

This rearrangement joins TRBV7-3 to TRBJ2-3, with D possibly matching TRBD1 (6 bases). The CDR3 loop spans 16 amino acids. The V end was cut by 3 bases, the J end by 4 bases, with 17 bases between. Per the germline V gene, CDR1 is SGHTA and CDR2 is FQGTGA. The CDR3 DNA is TGTGCCAGCAGCTTTACAGGGATGGCGGCGGCAGATACGCAGTATTTT. Translated: CASSFTGMAAADTQYF.

The chain is built from TRBV2 and TRBJ1-4, with 7 positions matching TRBD1. CDR1 is SNHLY and CDR2 is FYNNEI in the germline V gene. The CDR3 contains 14 residues. Trimming took 10 bases from V and 4 from J; bases not matched to a gene: 9. CDR3 loop: CATLGGTDNEKLFF. The CDR3 bases are TGTGCCACCCTCGGAGGGACAGATAATGAAAAACTGTTTTTT.

The chain's CDR3 is CASSPDSVNTEAFF. The CDR3 DNA reads as TGTGCCAGCTCACCGGACAGTGTGAACACTGAAGCTTTCTTT. The V call is TRBV18, the J call TRBJ1-1; D is possibly TRBD1 (6 bases). CDR1 is KGHSH, CDR2 LQKENI, per germline. The CDR3 sequence is 14 residues long. V shed 3 bases and J shed 0 bases, with 8 bases lying between them.

The CDR3 DNA is TGCGCCAGCAGCTTGGACGGCCAGGGGATCAACAATGAGCAGTTCTTC. This translates into CASSLDGQGINNEQFF. The chain joins TRBV5-1 to TRBJ2-1; TRBD1 is a possible D gene (6 bases). CDR1 and CDR2 from the germline V gene are SGHRS and YFSETQ. The CDR3 runs to 16 residues. V dropped 0 bases and J dropped 5 bases, with 15 bases sitting between them.

The rearrangement uses TRBV15 and TRBJ1-2; D is unresolved. Germline CDR1 LNHNV, CDR2 YYDKDF (reference sequence). The V end lost 0 bases, the J end lost 3 bases, and 8 bases lay between the germline ends. This CDR3 region has 14 residues. This CDR3 reads CATSREIRDYGYTF. For the CDR3, the DNA is TGTGCCACCAGCAGAGAGATTAGGGACTATGGCTACACCTTC.

V and J are TRBV5-1 and TRBJ2-4; a weak D match, TRBD2 (6 bases). The CDR3 spans 14 residues. Between the trimmed V and J ends, which lost 0 bases and 9 bases, there was a span of 13 bases. Germline CDR1 is SGHRS and CDR2 is YFSETQ. The DNA of the CDR3 is TGCGCCAGCAGCTTGGAGGAGGGGAGCGGCATTCAGTACTTC. It is translated as CASSLEEGSGIQYF.